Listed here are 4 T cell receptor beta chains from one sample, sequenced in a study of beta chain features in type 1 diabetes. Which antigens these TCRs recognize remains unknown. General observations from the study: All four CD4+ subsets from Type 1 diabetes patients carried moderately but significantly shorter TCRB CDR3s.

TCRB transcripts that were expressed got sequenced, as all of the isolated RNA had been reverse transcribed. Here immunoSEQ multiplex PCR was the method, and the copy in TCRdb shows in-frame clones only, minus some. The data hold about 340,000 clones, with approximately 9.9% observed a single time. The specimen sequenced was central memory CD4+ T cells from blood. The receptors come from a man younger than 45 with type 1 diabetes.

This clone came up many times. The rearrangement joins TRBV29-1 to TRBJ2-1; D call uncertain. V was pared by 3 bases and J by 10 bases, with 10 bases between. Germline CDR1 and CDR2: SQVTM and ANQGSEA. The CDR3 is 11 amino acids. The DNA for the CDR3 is TGCAGCGTTGATGGGTCCGCCGAGCAGTTCTTC. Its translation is CSVDGSAEQFF.

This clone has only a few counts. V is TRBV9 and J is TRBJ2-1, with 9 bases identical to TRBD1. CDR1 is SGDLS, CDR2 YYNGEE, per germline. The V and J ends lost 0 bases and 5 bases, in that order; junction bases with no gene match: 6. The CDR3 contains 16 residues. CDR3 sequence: CASSVATGQGNNEQFF. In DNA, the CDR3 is TGTGCCAGCAGCGTAGCTACGGGACAGGGTAACAATGAGCAGTTCTTC. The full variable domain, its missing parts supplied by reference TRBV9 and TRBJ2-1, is DSGVTQTPKHLITATGQRVTLRCSPRSGDLSVYWYQQSLDQGLQFLIQYYNGEERAKGNILERFSAQQFPDLHSELNLSSLELGDSALYFCASSVATGQGNNEQFFGPGTRLTVL.

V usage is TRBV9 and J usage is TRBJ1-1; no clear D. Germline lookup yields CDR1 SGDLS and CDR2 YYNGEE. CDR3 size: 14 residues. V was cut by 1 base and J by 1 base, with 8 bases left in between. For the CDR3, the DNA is TGTGCCAGCAGCGTACCACCGGGGAACACTGAAGCTTTCTTT. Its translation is CASSVPPGNTEAFF.

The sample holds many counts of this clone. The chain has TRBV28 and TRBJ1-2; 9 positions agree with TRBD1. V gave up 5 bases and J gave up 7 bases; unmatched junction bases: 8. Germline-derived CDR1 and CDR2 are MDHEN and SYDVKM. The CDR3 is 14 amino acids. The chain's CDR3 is CASSPLQGASGYTF. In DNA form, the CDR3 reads TGTGCCAGCAGTCCCTTACAGGGGGCAAGTGGCTACACCTTC.